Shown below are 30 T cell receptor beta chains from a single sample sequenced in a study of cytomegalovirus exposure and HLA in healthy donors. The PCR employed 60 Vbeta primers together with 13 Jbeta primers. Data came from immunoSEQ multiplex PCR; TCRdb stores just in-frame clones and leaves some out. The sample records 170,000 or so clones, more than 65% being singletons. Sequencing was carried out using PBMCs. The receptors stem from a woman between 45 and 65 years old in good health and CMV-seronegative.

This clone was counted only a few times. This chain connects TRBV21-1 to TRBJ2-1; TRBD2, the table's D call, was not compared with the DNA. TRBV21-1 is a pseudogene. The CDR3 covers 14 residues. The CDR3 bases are TGTGCCAGCAGCTTAACGAACGGCTACAATGAGCAGTTCTTC. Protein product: CASSLTNGYNEQFF.

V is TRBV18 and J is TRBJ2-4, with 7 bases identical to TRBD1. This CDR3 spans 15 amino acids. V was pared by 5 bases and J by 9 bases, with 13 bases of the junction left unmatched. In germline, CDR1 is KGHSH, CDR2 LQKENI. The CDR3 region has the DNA TGTGCCAGCTCAAGGGGATTAGGGACAGCAGGCATTCAGTACTTC. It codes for CASSRGLGTAGIQYF.

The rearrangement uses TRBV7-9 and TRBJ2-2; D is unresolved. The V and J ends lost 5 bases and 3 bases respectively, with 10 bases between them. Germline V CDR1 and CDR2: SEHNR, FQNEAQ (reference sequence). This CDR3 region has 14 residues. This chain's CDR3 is CASSPRLDTGELFF. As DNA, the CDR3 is TGTGCCAGCAGCCCTCGGTTGGACACCGGGGAGCTGTTTTTT.

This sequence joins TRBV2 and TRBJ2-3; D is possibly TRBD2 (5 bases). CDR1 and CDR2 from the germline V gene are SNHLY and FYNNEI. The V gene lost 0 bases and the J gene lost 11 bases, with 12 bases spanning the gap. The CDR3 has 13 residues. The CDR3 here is CASSEARTGLQYF. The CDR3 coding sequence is TGTGCCAGCAGTGAAGCCAGGACGGGGTTGCAGTATTTT.

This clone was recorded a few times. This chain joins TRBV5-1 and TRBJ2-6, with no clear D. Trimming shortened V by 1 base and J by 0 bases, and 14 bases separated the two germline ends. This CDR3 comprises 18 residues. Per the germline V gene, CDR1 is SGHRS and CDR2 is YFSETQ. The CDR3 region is CASSLLGYPPSGANVLTF. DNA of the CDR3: TGCGCCAGCAGCTTGCTCGGGTATCCTCCCTCTGGGGCCAACGTCCTGACTTTC.

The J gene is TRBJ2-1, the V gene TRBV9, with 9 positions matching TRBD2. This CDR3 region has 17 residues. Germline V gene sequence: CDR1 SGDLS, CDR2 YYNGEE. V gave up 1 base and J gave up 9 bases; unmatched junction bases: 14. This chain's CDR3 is CASSVSPLAGGKSEQFF. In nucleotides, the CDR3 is TGTGCCAGCAGCGTAAGTCCCCTTGCGGGAGGGAAGAGTGAGCAGTTCTTC.

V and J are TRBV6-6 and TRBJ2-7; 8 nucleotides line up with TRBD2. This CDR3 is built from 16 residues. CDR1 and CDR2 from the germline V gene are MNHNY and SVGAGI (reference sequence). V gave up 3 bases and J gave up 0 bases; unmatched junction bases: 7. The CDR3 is CASSYYLAGSSYEQYF. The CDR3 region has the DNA TGTGCCAGCAGTTATTACTTAGCGGGGAGCTCCTACGAGCAGTACTTC.

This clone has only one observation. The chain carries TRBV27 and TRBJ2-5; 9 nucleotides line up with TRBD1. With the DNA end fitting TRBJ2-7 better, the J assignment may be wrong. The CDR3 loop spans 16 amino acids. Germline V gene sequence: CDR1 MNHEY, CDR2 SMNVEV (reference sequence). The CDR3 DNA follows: TGTGCCAGCAGTTCCCTTGGACAGGGGAAGATCGACGAGCAGTACTTC. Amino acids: CASSSLGQGKIDEQYF.

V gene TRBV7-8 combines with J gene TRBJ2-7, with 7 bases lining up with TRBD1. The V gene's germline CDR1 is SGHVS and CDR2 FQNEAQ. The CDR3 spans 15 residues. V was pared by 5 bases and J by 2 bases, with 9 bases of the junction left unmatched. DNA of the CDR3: TGTGCCAGCAGCCCAGGGGGAGTGAGCCCCTACGAGCAGTACTTC. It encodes CASSPGGVSPYEQYF.

CDR3 in amino acids: CASSLEEDAELFF. The CDR3 DNA reads as TGTGCCAGCAGCTTAGAAGAGGATGCGGAACTGTTTTTT. V is TRBV11-2 and J is TRBJ1-4; the D is unclear. Looked up from germline, CDR1 is SGHAT and CDR2 is FQNNGV. The germline V and J ends were trimmed by 0 bases and 12 bases, with 11 bases remaining between them. This CDR3 comprises 13 residues.

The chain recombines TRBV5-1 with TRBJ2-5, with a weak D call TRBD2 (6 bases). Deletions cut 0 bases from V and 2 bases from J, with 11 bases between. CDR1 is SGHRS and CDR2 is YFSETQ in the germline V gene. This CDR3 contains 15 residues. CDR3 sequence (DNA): TGCGCCAGCAGCTTGGGGGCCGGGACTCAAGAGACCCAGTACTTC. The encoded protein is CASSLGAGTQETQYF.

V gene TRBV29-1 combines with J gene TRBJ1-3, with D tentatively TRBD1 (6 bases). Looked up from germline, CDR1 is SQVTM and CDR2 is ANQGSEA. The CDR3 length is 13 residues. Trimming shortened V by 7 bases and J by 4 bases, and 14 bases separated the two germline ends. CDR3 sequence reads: CSARGAWGNTIYF. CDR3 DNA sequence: TGCAGCGCGCGGGGGGCTTGGGGAAACACCATATATTTT.

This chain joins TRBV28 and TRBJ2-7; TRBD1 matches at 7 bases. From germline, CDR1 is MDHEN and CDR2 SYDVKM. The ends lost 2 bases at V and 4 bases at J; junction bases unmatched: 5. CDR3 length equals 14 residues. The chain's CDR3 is CASSLIQGKYEQYF. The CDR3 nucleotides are TGTGCCAGCAGTTTAATACAGGGGAAGTACGAGCAGTACTTC.

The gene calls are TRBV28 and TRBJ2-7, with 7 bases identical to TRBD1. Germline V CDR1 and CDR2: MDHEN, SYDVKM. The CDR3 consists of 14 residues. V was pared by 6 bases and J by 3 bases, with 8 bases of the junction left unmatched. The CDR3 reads CASSPIGQDYEQYF. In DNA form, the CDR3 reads TGTGCCAGCAGCCCAATTGGACAGGACTACGAGCAGTACTTC.

CDR3 sequence: CASSLTGGSYEQYF. The DNA for the CDR3 is TGTGCCAGCAGTTTAACGGGGGGGTCCTACGAGCAGTACTTC. The V and J genes are TRBV27 and TRBJ2-7, with 8 bases fitting TRBD2. Germline assignment: CDR1 MNHEY and CDR2 SMNVEV (reference sequence). The CDR3 has 14 residues. The V gene end was trimmed by 2 bases and the J gene end by 1 base; junction bases not matched to a gene: 1.

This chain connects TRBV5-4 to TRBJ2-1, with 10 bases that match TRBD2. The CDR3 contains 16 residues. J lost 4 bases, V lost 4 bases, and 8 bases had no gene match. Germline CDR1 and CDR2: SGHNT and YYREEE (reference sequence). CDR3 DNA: TGTGCCAGCAGCGAAGGAGCGGGAGGGCCTTACAATGAGCAGTTCTTC. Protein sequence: CASSEGAGGPYNEQFF.

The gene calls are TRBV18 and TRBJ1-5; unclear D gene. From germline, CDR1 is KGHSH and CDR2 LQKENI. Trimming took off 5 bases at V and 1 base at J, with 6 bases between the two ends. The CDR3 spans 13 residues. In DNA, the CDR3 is TGTGCCAGCTCAACTCAAAGCAATCAGCCCCAGCATTTT. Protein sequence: CASSTQSNQPQHF.

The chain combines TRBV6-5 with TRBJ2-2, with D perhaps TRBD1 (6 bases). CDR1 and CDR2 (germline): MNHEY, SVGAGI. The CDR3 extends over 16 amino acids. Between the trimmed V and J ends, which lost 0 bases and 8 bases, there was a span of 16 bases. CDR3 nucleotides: TGTGCCAGCAGTTACTCGAGGCAGGGGCGGACTGGGGAGCTGTTTTTT. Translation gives CASSYSRQGRTGELFF.

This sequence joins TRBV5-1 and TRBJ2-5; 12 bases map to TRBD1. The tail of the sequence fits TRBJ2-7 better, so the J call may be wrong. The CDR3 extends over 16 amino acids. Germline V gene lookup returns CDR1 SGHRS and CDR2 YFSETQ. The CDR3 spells CASIPGQGANVAEQYF. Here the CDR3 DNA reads TGCGCCAGCATTCCGGGACAGGGGGCCAATGTCGCCGAGCAGTACTTC.

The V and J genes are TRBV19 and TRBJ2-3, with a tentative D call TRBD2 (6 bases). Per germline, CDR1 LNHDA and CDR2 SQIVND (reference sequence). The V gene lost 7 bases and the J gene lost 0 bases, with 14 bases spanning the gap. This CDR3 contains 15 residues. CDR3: CASKVIGTSTDTQYF. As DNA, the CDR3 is TGTGCCAGTAAGGTGATAGGGACTAGCACAGATACGCAGTATTTT. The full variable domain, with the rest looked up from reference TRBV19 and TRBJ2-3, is DGGITQSPKYLFRKEGQNVTLSCEQNLNHDAMYWYRQDPGQGLRLIYYSQIVNDFQKGDIAEGYSVSREKKESFPLTVTSAQKNPTAFYLCASKVIGTSTDTQYFGPGTRLTVL.

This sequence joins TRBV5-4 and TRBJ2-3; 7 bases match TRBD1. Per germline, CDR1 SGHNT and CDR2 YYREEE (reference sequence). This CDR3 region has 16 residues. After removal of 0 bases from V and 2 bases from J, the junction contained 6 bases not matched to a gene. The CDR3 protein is CASSLVRDRVTDTQYF. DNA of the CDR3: TGTGCCAGCAGCTTGGTTCGCGACAGGGTCACAGATACGCAGTATTTT.

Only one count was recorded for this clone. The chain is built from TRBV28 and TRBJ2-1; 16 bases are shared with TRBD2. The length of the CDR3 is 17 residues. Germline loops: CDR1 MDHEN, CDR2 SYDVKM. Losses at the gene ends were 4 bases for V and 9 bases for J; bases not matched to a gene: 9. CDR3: CASSSPGLAGGLGEQFF. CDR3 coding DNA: TGTGCCAGCAGTTCACCGGGACTAGCGGGGGGGCTAGGTGAGCAGTTCTTC.

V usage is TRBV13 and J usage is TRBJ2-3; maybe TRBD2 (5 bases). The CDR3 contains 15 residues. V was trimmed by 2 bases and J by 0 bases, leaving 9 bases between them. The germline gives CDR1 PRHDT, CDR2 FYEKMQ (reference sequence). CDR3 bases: TGTGCCAGCAGCTTACGCGGGCTTAGCACAGATACGCAGTATTTT. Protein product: CASSLRGLSTDTQYF.

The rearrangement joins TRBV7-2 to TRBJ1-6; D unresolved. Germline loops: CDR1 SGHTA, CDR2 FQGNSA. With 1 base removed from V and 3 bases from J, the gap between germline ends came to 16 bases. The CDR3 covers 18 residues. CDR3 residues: CASSLGVFGRFYNSPLHF. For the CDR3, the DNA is TGTGCCAGCAGCTTAGGAGTATTCGGGAGATTCTATAATTCACCCCTCCACTTT. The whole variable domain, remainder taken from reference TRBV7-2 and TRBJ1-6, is GAGVSQSPSNKVTEKGKDVELRCDPISGHTALYWYRQSLGQGLEFLIYFQGNSAPDKSGLPSDRFSAERTGGSVSTLTIQRTQQEDSAVYLCASSLGVFGRFYNSPLHFGNGTRLTVT.

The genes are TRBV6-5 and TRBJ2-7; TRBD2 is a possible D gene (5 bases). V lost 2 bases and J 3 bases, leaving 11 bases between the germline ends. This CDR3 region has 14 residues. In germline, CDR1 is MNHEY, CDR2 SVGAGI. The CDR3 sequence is CASSYGGGYYEQYF. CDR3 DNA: TGTGCCAGCAGTTACGGCGGCGGGTACTACGAGCAGTACTTC.

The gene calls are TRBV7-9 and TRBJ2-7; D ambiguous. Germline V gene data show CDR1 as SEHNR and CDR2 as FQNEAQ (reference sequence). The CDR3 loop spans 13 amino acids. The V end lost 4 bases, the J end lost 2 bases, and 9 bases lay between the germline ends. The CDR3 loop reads CASSSSLTYEQYF. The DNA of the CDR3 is TGTGCCAGCAGCTCTTCTCTAACCTACGAGCAGTACTTC.

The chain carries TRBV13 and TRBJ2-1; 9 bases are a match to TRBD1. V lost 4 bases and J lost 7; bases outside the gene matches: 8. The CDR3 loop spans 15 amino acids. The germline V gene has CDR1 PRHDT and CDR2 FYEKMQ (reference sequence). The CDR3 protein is CASSSTGGSGNEQFF. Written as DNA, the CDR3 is TGTGCCAGCAGCTCAACAGGGGGCTCGGGTAATGAGCAGTTCTTC.

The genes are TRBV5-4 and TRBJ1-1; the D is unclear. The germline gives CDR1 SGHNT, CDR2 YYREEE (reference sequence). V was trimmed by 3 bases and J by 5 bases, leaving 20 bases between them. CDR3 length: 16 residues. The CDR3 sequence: CASSWRDPGRTTEAFF. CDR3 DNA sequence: TGTGCCAGCAGCTGGAGGGATCCAGGCCGAACGACTGAAGCTTTCTTT.

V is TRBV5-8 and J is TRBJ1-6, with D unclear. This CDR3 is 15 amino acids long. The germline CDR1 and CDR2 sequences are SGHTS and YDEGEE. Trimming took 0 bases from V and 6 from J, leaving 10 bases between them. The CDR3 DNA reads TGTGCCAGCAGCTTGGTACAAAACCGTAATTCACCCCTCCACTTT. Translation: CASSLVQNRNSPLHF.

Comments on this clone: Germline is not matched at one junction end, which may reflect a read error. CDR3 sequence (DNA): TGCGCCAGCAGCCAAGTTCCTAGCGGGAGGCCCTCCCACGAGCAGTACTTC. This translates into CASSQVPSGRPSHEQYF. The rearrangement joins TRBV4-1 to TRBJ2-7, with 11 bases identical to TRBD2. The germline CDR1 and CDR2 sequences are MGHRA and YSYEKL. CDR3 length equals 17 residues.